This T cell receptor beta chain was sequenced during a study of blood T cell repertoires in COVID-19. In the study overall: Collection of acute and convalescent COVID-19 samples took place in the United States, Italy and Spain. T cells, B-cell-depleted T cells, or PBMCs provided the cDNA or gDNA that served as material.

Profiled with immunoSEQ multiplex PCR; TCRdb holds only in-frame clones, not every one. The sample has roughly 200,000 clones, 76% seen once. Germline V gene lookup returns CDR1 SGHVS and CDR2 FQNEAQ. Trimming took 5 bases from V and 2 from J; bases not matched to a gene: 3. This CDR3 spans 15 amino acids. Sequencing was done on a sample of peripheral blood. The rearrangement links TRBV7-8 to TRBJ2-2; 9 bases line up with TRBD2. The clonotype originates from a woman aged 45 to 65 with active or convalescent COVID-19. The CDR3 spells CASSISGGNTGELFF. The CDR3 bases are TGTGCCAGCAGCATTAGCGGGGGAAACACCGGGGAGCTGTTTTTT.